A selection of T cell receptor beta chains follows, all from one sample in a study of blood T cell repertoires in COVID-19. Assay: immunoSEQ multiplex PCR; the TCRdb copy retains only in-frame clones and omits some. This sample has fewer than 300,000 clones; over 75% occur once, and the top ten carry more than 0.95%. The specimen was PBMCs or T cells enriched from blood (not recorded which). These receptors were taken from a woman aged 25 to 39 who had recovered from COVID-19. Each CDR3 is given with its conserved first and last residue. Each record gives: clone size, CDR3 length, V gene, D gene, J gene, CDR3 DNA, CDR3 protein. A D gene is named only where the DNA matches it firmly. The size of a clone is reported for some rows only, either as once, few or many, or as a class for expanded clones.

abundance: .; len: 14; v_gene: TRBV20-1; d_gene: TRBD2; j_gene: TRBJ2-7; CDR3nt: TGCAGTGCTAGTCCCCAGCGGGGGCTCTACGAGCAGTACTTC; CDR3aa: CSASPQRGLYEQYF
abundance: .; len: 16; v_gene: TRBV3-1/TRBV3-2; d_gene: .; j_gene: TRBJ1-1; CDR3nt: TGTGCCAGCAGCCAATGGGCAACCCCGATGAACACTGAAGCTTTCTTT; CDR3aa: CASSQWATPMNTEAFF
abundance: .; len: 13; v_gene: TRBV5-6; d_gene: .; j_gene: TRBJ2-2; CDR3nt: TGTGCCAGCAGCTCGGTTGAGCCCGGGGAGCTGTTTTTT; CDR3aa: CASSSVEPGELFF
abundance: .; len: 20; v_gene: TRBV11-3; d_gene: TRBD1; j_gene: TRBJ1-5; CDR3nt: TGTGCCAGCAGCTTAGCCACGAGGGGAACAGGGGGTTATAGCAATCAGCCCCAGCATTTT; CDR3aa: CASSLATRGTGGYSNQPQHF
abundance: .; len: 16; v_gene: TRBV6-5; d_gene: .; j_gene: TRBJ2-7; CDR3nt: TGTGCCAGCAGTTTCAATTCGGGAGCTAGTACGTACGAGCAGTACTTC; CDR3aa: CASSFNSGASTYEQYF
abundance: .; len: 14; v_gene: TRBV25-1; d_gene: TRBD1; j_gene: TRBJ2-7; CDR3nt: TGTGCCAGCAGTCCACTCGAGACAGGGCGCGAGCAGTACTTC; CDR3aa: CASSPLETGREQYF
abundance: .; len: 13; v_gene: TRBV7-2; d_gene: .; j_gene: TRBJ1-4; CDR3nt: TGTGCCAGCACCCCGGACCGAAGGGGAAAACTGTTTTTT; CDR3aa: CASTPDRRGKLFF
abundance: .; len: 15; v_gene: TRBV7-9; d_gene: TRBD2; j_gene: TRBJ2-1; CDR3nt: TGTGCCAGCAGCTCTAGCGGGTCGCCCTACAATGAGCAGTTCTTC; CDR3aa: CASSSSGSPYNEQFF
abundance: .; len: 18; v_gene: TRBV28; d_gene: TRBD1; j_gene: TRBJ2-7; CDR3nt: TGTGCCAGCAGCAACTCAATAACCGGGACAGGGGGCGGTTACGAGCAGTACTTC; CDR3aa: CASSNSITGTGGGYEQYF
abundance: few; len: 13; v_gene: TRBV18; d_gene: .; j_gene: TRBJ1-5; CDR3nt: TGTGCCAGCTCCCACCAGGAGGAGCAGCCCCAGCATTTT; CDR3aa: CASSHQEEQPQHF
abundance: .; len: 16; v_gene: TRBV28; d_gene: TRBD2; j_gene: TRBJ2-1; CDR3nt: TGTGCCAGCAGTTTAACTAGCGGGAGAATGGGTAATGAGCAGTTCTTC; CDR3aa: CASSLTSGRMGNEQFF
abundance: once; len: 15; v_gene: TRBV28; d_gene: TRBD2; j_gene: TRBJ2-7; CDR3nt: TGTGCCAGCAGCTCCGGACTAGCGGGAACCTACGAGCAGTACTTC; CDR3aa: CASSSGLAGTYEQYF
abundance: .; len: 16; v_gene: TRBV7-6; d_gene: .; j_gene: TRBJ2-7; CDR3nt: TGTGCCAGCAGCTTAGGAGTTGGGGGCAGCTCCTACGAGCAGTACTTC; CDR3aa: CASSLGVGGSSYEQYF
abundance: once; len: 17; v_gene: TRBV18; d_gene: .; j_gene: TRBJ2-5; CDR3nt: TGTGCCAGCTCCCCGCCGTCGGGGAGACTGCAACAAGAGACCCAGTACTTC; CDR3aa: CASSPPSGRLQQETQYF
abundance: .; len: 14; v_gene: TRBV27; d_gene: .; j_gene: TRBJ1-2; CDR3nt: TGTGCCAGCAGTACCGACAGAACGGTCTATGGCTACACCTTC; CDR3aa: CASSTDRTVYGYTF
abundance: once; len: 18; v_gene: TRBV11-2; d_gene: TRBD2; j_gene: TRBJ2-1; CDR3nt: TGTGCCAGCAGCTTATACCCTCCGGGACTAGCGGGATACAATGAGCAGTTCTTC; CDR3aa: CASSLYPPGLAGYNEQFF
abundance: .; len: 13; v_gene: TRBV6-6; d_gene: .; j_gene: TRBJ1-5; CDR3nt: TGTGCCAGCACTAGGGGTAGCAATCAGCCCCAGCATTTT; CDR3aa: CASTRGSNQPQHF
abundance: few; len: 12; v_gene: TRBV28; d_gene: .; j_gene: TRBJ2-7; CDR3nt: TGTGCCAGCAGTACAGGGAACCACGAGCAGTACTTC; CDR3aa: CASSTGNHEQYF
abundance: .; len: 17; v_gene: TRBV1; d_gene: .; j_gene: TRBJ2-1; CDR3nt: TGCACCAGCAGCCCCCAAACTAGCGGGAGAACCTACAATGAGCAGTTCTTC; CDR3aa: CTSSPQTSGRTYNEQFF
abundance: .; len: 12; v_gene: TRBV6-4; d_gene: TRBD1; j_gene: TRBJ2-5; CDR3nt: TGTGCCAGCAAGGGGGCGAGGGGGACCCAGTACTTC; CDR3aa: CASKGARGTQYF
abundance: few; len: 13; v_gene: TRBV25-1; d_gene: .; j_gene: TRBJ1-1; CDR3nt: TGTGCCAGCAGTGAATATTTGGAGGTTGAAGCTTTCTTT; CDR3aa: CASSEYLEVEAFF
abundance: .; len: 16; v_gene: TRBV6-6; d_gene: TRBD2; j_gene: TRBJ2-2; CDR3nt: TGTGCCAGCAGTTACAGGTCTAGCGGCACAACCGGGGAGCTGTTTTTT; CDR3aa: CASSYRSSGTTGELFF
abundance: .; len: 17; v_gene: TRBV21-1; d_gene: .; j_gene: TRBJ1-5; CDR3nt: TGTGCCAGCAGCAAAGTAATGGGACAGGGGGCTCATCAGCCCCAGCATTTT; CDR3aa: CASSKVMGQGAHQPQHF
abundance: .; len: 12; v_gene: TRBV19; d_gene: .; j_gene: TRBJ1-1; CDR3nt: TGTGCCAGTTACGACAGGTTGGGTGAAGCTTTCTTT; CDR3aa: CASYDRLGEAFF
abundance: .; len: 16; v_gene: TRBV6-2/TRBV6-3; d_gene: .; j_gene: TRBJ2-4; CDR3nt: TGTGCCAGCAGTTACTCCAGCGGACTAGCCAAAAACATTCAGTACTTC; CDR3aa: CASSYSSGLAKNIQYF
abundance: .; len: 14; v_gene: TRBV7-9; d_gene: .; j_gene: TRBJ1-3; CDR3nt: TGTGCCAGCAGCCGCTCGGGTTCTGGAAACACCATATATTTT; CDR3aa: CASSRSGSGNTIYF